This T cell receptor beta chain was documented in a study of spatial heterogeneity in lung cancer. Study information: Sequences of the beta chain were consistently detected in greater numbers than alpha-chain sequences.

To note about this clonotype: Its cognate antigen is unknown. In a library made to pick up alpha chains, this beta chain is a stray read with a size that means little.

Time point described: sample taken at primary tumor resection. Whole RNA, isolated from tumor, nontumor lung or frozen PBMC, was sequenced without prior sorting. On each TCR cDNA molecule, a unique molecular identifier was present. TCRdb called the 5' RACE reads again in MiXCR, with one record for every CDR3 protein. In the table there are a few thousand distinct CDR3 sequences, approximately 35% of which are singletons. Study conclusions and caveats: Blood showed ubiquitous tumor TCRs more often at resection than at routine follow-up.

This CDR3 has 13 amino acids. CDR1 is WSHSY, CDR2 SAAADI, per germline. The ends were cut back, 3 bases at V and 1 base at J, with 6 bases in the middle. V gene TRBV10-2 combines with J gene TRBJ2-5; D gene uncertain. Here the sequenced sample was PBMCs, taken at surgery. The sequence derives from a male donor with early-stage non-small cell lung cancer. The DNA for the CDR3 is TGCGCCAGCAGTGATAACAGCCAAGAGACCCAGTACTTC. This sequence encodes CASSDNSQETQYF.